The 28 T cell receptor beta chains listed next were all sequenced from one sample in a study of CD8 T cells in ankylosing spondylitis. MiXCR, run by TCRdb on the 5' RACE reads, gives a single entry per CDR3 protein. The data show around 300,000 distinct CDR3 sequences, with less than 25% seen just once and roughly 3.6% held by the top ten. Sequenced input: blood, either unsorted or a sorted T cell fraction (not recorded which). The receptors come from a female donor with ankylosing spondylitis or in good health (not recorded which).

Only a few counts were recorded for this clonotype. CDR3 region: CASGPEWLAGLTDTQYF. In DNA form, the CDR3 reads TGTGCTAGTGGTCCCGAGTGGCTAGCGGGCCTAACAGATACGCAGTATTTT. The rearrangement joins TRBV12-5 to TRBJ2-3; 8 bases line up with TRBD2. CDR3 length: 17 amino acids. Losses at the gene ends were 5 bases for V and 3 bases for J; bases not matched to a gene: 13. Germline lookup yields CDR1 LGHNT and CDR2 FRNRAP.

The chain has TRBV7-2 and TRBJ2-3; D might be TRBD1 (5 bases). Trimming shortened V by 5 bases and J by 4 bases, and 13 bases separated the two germline ends. CDR3 length: 14 amino acids. CDR1 is SGHTA and CDR2 is FQGNSA in the germline V gene. The CDR3 sequence is CASSPGLFPDTQYF. CDR3 in DNA: TGTGCCAGCAGCCCAGGGTTGTTCCCAGATACGCAGTATTTT.

V usage is TRBV10-1 and J usage is TRBJ2-7; the match to TRBD1 covers 8 bases. Germline V lookup: CDR1 WNHNN, CDR2 SYGVQD (reference sequence). With V trimmed by 8 bases and J by 5 bases, 8 bases remained unmatched. The CDR3 is made up of 13 amino acids. The CDR3 sequence: CASASRTGNEQYF. The CDR3 DNA sequence: TGCGCCAGCGCTTCTAGGACAGGGAACGAGCAGTACTTC.

In this sample, this clonotype turned up a few times. This chain links TRBV20-1 with TRBJ1-1; D unresolved. The CDR3 is 14 amino acids. V lost 6 bases to trimming and J lost 0 bases, with 14 bases between them. Germline lookup yields CDR1 DFQATT and CDR2 SNEGSKA (reference sequence). CDR3: CSAGLGEMNTEAFF. CDR3 DNA sequence: TGCAGTGCCGGCCTGGGAGAAATGAACACTGAAGCTTTCTTT.

This clonotype was recorded at least ten times. The chain links TRBV12-3 or TRBV12-4 to TRBJ1-1, with a tentative D call TRBD1 (5 bases). The CDR3 loop spans 15 amino acids. Trimming took 5 bases from V and 3 from J, leaving 16 bases between them. The CDR3 coding sequence is TGTGCCAGCAGTCCGCTGACAGTTTCGGACACTGAAGCTTTCTTT. Translating it yields CASSPLTVSDTEAFF.

This clonotype was observed a handful of times. The chain couples TRBV5-1 to TRBJ1-1, with a weak D call TRBD1 (5 bases). The CDR3 has 14 residues. The ends were cut back, 5 bases at V and 4 bases at J, with 15 bases in the middle. Germline CDR1 SGHRS, CDR2 YFSETQ. The CDR3 DNA reads as TGCGCCAGCAGTAGACAGACGGGGGGCACTGAAGCTTTCTTT. Translating it yields CASSRQTGGTEAFF.

This clonotype was observed a few times. The rearrangement joins TRBV7-2 to TRBJ2-1, with 9 bases fitting TRBD2. Per germline, CDR1 SGHTA and CDR2 FQGNSA. The junction had 4 bases not matched to a gene; V was cut back by 1 base and J by 6 bases. The CDR3 length is 15 residues. The CDR3 protein is CASSLDGLASNEQFF. CDR3 in DNA: TGTGCCAGCAGCTTAGATGGACTAGCGTCCAATGAGCAGTTCTTC.

Many counts were recorded for this clonotype. V and J are TRBV29-1 and TRBJ1-2; TRBD1 might be the D (5 bases). This CDR3 has 12 residues. Germline-derived CDR1 and CDR2 are SQVTM and ANQGSEA. V was shortened by 2 bases and J by 4 bases, with 8 bases between the two germline ends. The CDR3 DNA reads TGCAGCGTTGAAAGGGGAGGCTATGGCTACACCTTC. Amino acid sequence: CSVERGGYGYTF.

J is TRBJ1-2 and V is TRBV12-3 or TRBV12-4; D gene ambiguous. Deletions cut 7 bases from V and 7 bases from J, with 22 bases between. The CDR3 sequence is 15 residues long. CDR3 coding DNA: TGTGCCAGCACCCCAAGTGGGGTAGAGTTGAGTGGCTACACCTTC. This gives the protein CASTPSGVELSGYTF.

V gene TRBV7-2 combines with J gene TRBJ2-7, with D perhaps being TRBD1 or TRBD2 (5 bases each). Germline V lookup: CDR1 SGHTA, CDR2 FQGNSA. This CDR3 has 15 amino acids. With 1 base removed from V and 6 bases from J, the gap between germline ends came to 16 bases. This CDR3 is CASSLVWQGRAEQYF. CDR3 DNA: TGTGCCAGCAGCTTAGTGTGGCAGGGACGAGCCGAGCAGTACTTC. The whole variable domain, remainder taken from reference TRBV7-2 and TRBJ2-7, is GAGVSQSPSNKVTEKGKDVELRCDPISGHTALYWYRQSLGQGLEFLIYFQGNSAPDKSGLPSDRFSAERTGGSVSTLTIQRTQQEDSAVYLCASSLVWQGRAEQYFGPGTRLTVT.

This chain links TRBV7-2 with TRBJ2-2; 9 bases fit TRBD1. V lost 1 base, J lost 1 base, and 4 bases stayed unmatched. The CDR3 has 17 amino acids. CDR1 is SGHTA and CDR2 is FQGNSA in the germline V gene. This chain's CDR3 is CASSLVGGQGNTGELFF. Here the CDR3 DNA reads TGTGCCAGCAGCTTAGTAGGGGGACAGGGGAACACCGGGGAGCTGTTTTTT.

This clonotype was seen a handful of times. This chain uses TRBV14 with TRBJ2-3; maybe TRBD2 (5 bases). The germline CDR1 and CDR2 sequences are SGHDN and FVKESK. The CDR3 runs to 16 residues. V was shortened by 4 bases and J by 2 bases, with 16 bases between the two germline ends. In nucleotides, the CDR3 is TGTGCCAGCAGCCTAGCTGCTAGCTGGACCACAGATACGCAGTATTTT. Translated: CASSLAASWTTDTQYF.

This clonotype has a count of ten or more. The chain recombines TRBV7-9 with TRBJ2-7; 7 bases are shared with TRBD1. This CDR3 comprises 17 residues. Germline CDR1 reads SEHNR; CDR2 reads FQNEAQ (reference sequence). With 5 bases clipped from V and 2 bases from J, the junction kept 15 bases outside the gene matches. The DNA of the CDR3 is TGTGCCAGCAGCCCCAAATACCGACAGGGTAATGCCTACGAGCAGTACTTC. Its protein product is CASSPKYRQGNAYEQYF.

The rearrangement joins TRBV29-1 to TRBJ1-2, with D unclear. The CDR3 is 15 residues long. Germline CDR1 SQVTM, CDR2 ANQGSEA. Trimming removed 3 bases at V and 8 bases at J, with 22 bases between. CDR3 protein: CSVDPPRSEGGGYTF. CDR3 nucleotide sequence: TGCAGCGTTGACCCCCCGAGGAGCGAGGGTGGAGGCTACACCTTC. Using reference TRBV29-1 and TRBJ1-2 for the parts outside the CDR3, the full variable domain is SAVISQKPSRDICQRGTSLTIQCQVDSQVTMMFWYRQQPGQSLTLIATANQGSEATYESGFVIDKFPISRPNLTFSTLTVSNMSPEDSSIYLCSVDPPRSEGGGYTFGSGTRLTVV.

The chain links TRBV20-1 to TRBJ2-1; tentatively, D is TRBD1 (5 bases). Trimming removed 7 bases at V and 10 bases at J, with 26 bases between. Germline V CDR1 and CDR2: DFQATT, SNEGSKA (reference sequence). This CDR3 has 15 amino acids. CDR3 DNA: TGCAGTGTCATCTCTCAGGGCCCCAACCGGCGGGAGCAGTTCTTC. Its translation is CSVISQGPNRREQFF.

This clonotype has ten or more counts. V is TRBV7-2 and J is TRBJ2-7; weak D call: TRBD2 (5 bases). The CDR3 has 15 amino acids. Deletions cut 7 bases from V and 0 bases from J, with 16 bases between. Germline V gene sequence: CDR1 SGHTA, CDR2 FQGNSA. The CDR3 is CASTDHGLISYEQYF. The CDR3 DNA reads as TGTGCCAGCACCGACCATGGACTGATCTCCTACGAGCAGTACTTC.

The table lists this clonotype with a few counts. This chain uses TRBV2 with TRBJ2-7; D gene ambiguous. Germline CDR1 reads SNHLY; CDR2 reads FYNNEI. This CDR3 comprises 14 residues. Trimming shortened V by 2 bases and J by 2 bases, and 10 bases separated the two germline ends. The CDR3 DNA is TGTGCCAGCAGTGAATCCCCAGGCCCCTACGAGCAGTACTTC. Translation gives CASSESPGPYEQYF.

This clonotype was picked up a small number of times. The chain uses TRBV29-1 and TRBJ1-4, with unresolved D. Germline V lookup: CDR1 SQVTM, CDR2 ANQGSEA. The CDR3 runs to 15 residues. The V end was cut by 5 bases, the J end by 5 bases, with 18 bases between. This CDR3 reads CSVCIRGLKNEKLFF. CDR3 nucleotide sequence: TGCAGCGTTTGTATTCGTGGGCTCAAGAATGAAAAACTGTTTTTT. The complete variable domain, with remaining parts taken from reference TRBV29-1 and TRBJ1-4, reads SAVISQKPSRDICQRGTSLTIQCQVDSQVTMMFWYRQQPGQSLTLIATANQGSEATYESGFVIDKFPISRPNLTFSTLTVSNMSPEDSSIYLCSVCIRGLKNEKLFFGSGTQLSVL.

This clonotype was seen a handful of times. V usage is TRBV6-1 and J usage is TRBJ2-7, with 8 nucleotides matching TRBD2. Germline V gene sequence: CDR1 MNHNS, CDR2 SASEGT. The CDR3 has 15 amino acids. Trimming cost V 6 bases and J 3 bases; bases outside gene matches: 10. Written as DNA, the CDR3 is TGTGCCAGCAGAACCGCGGGGGGAGCCAACTACGAGCAGTACTTC. Protein sequence: CASRTAGGANYEQYF.

There are a few counts of this clonotype. The rearrangement joins TRBV7-2 to TRBJ2-2; D might be TRBD2 (6 bases). CDR3 size: 15 residues. Trimming pared 2 bases from V and 4 bases from J, leaving 11 bases between. Germline CDR1 is SGHTA and CDR2 is FQGNSA. The CDR3 protein is CASSLRRGGTGELFF. The CDR3 region has the DNA TGTGCCAGCAGCTTAAGGCGGGGAGGCACCGGGGAGCTGTTTTTT.

This chain uses TRBV2 with TRBJ2-1, with D perhaps TRBD2 (6 bases). Germline CDR1 SNHLY, CDR2 FYNNEI. Trimming removed 8 bases from V and 7 bases from J, with 12 bases in between. The CDR3 is 12 residues long. The CDR3 DNA is TGTGCCAGCCGACCTAGCGTGAATGAGCAGTTCTTC. It specifies CASRPSVNEQFF.

The genes are TRBV14 and TRBJ1-2; 7 positions agree with TRBD1. This CDR3 region has 14 residues. After removal of 0 bases from V and 3 bases from J, the junction contained 1 base not matched to a gene. The germline gives CDR1 SGHDN, CDR2 FVKESK. CDR3 amino acids: CASSQDQGDYGYTF. The CDR3 DNA sequence: TGTGCCAGCAGCCAAGATCAGGGGGACTATGGCTACACCTTC.

The chain is built from TRBV27 and TRBJ2-2, with 8 bases that match TRBD1. CDR3 size: 15 residues. J lost 2 bases, V lost 4 bases, and 3 bases had no gene match. The germline CDR1 and CDR2 sequences are MNHEY and SMNVEV (reference sequence). The CDR3, as DNA: TGTGCCAGCAGTTGGGACAGGCGAAACACCGGGGAGCTGTTTTTT. Amino acid sequence: CASSWDRRNTGELFF.

V usage is TRBV12-3 or TRBV12-4 and J usage is TRBJ1-2; D is unclear. V shed 5 bases and J shed 2 bases, with 12 bases lying between them. CDR3 length equals 14 residues. The CDR3 DNA sequence: TGTGCCAGCAGTACAAGGACTTTCAACTATGGCTACACCTTC. Translating gives CASSTRTFNYGYTF.

V usage is TRBV20-1 and J usage is TRBJ2-1; the match to TRBD1 covers 8 bases. CDR1 is DFQATT and CDR2 is SNEGSKA in the germline V gene (reference sequence). This CDR3 spans 15 amino acids. Trimming at V came to 0 bases and at J to 2 bases, leaving 3 bases not matched to a gene. The CDR3 DNA reads as TGCAGTGCTAGAGATCGGACAGGGACCTACAATGAGCAGTTCTTC. Its protein product is CSARDRTGTYNEQFF.

The chain carries TRBV30 and TRBJ2-2; D uncertain. Per germline, CDR1 GTSNPN and CDR2 SVGIG (reference sequence). V lost 0 bases and J 4 bases, leaving 9 bases between the germline ends. The CDR3 contains 14 residues. This CDR3 reads CAWSVQSVTGELFF. CDR3 DNA: TGTGCCTGGAGTGTACAGAGCGTCACCGGGGAGCTGTTTTTT. The full variable domain, in which reference TRBV30 and TRBJ2-2 provide the parts outside the CDR3, is SQTIHQWPATLVQPVGSPLSLECTVEGTSNPNLYWYRQAAGRGLQLLFYSVGIGQISSEVPQNLSASRPQDRQFILSSKKLLLSDSGFYLCAWSVQSVTGELFFGEGSRLTVL.

The V gene is TRBV6-2 or TRBV6-3, the J gene TRBJ1-5; the match to TRBD1 covers 7 bases. This CDR3 contains 12 residues. Trimming at V came to 6 bases and at J to 7 bases, leaving 3 bases not matched to a gene. The V gene's germline CDR1 is MNHEY and CDR2 SVGEGT. CDR3 in amino acids: CASRTGKQPQHF. The DNA of the CDR3 is TGTGCCAGCAGGACAGGGAAGCAGCCCCAGCATTTT.

The rearrangement joins TRBV20-1 to TRBJ2-1, with D possibly called TRBD1 or TRBD2 (5 bases each). This CDR3 is built from 16 residues. The ends were cut back, 2 bases at V and 9 bases at J, with 23 bases in the middle. Germline-derived CDR1 and CDR2 are DFQATT and SNEGSKA (reference sequence). The CDR3 nucleotides read TGCAGTGCTAGACGGGGTCCGGGACCCGGGGTAGGTGAGCAGTTCTTC. Encoded protein: CSARRGPGPGVGEQFF.